This T cell receptor (beta chain) was sequenced during a study of metastatic and nonmetastatic thyroid tumors. With MiXCR, TCRdb called clones anew from the PCR reads. The sample shows about 19,000 clones, approximately 25% of them seen only once. All patients reached thyroid surgery having received no treatment beforehand. The clonotype comes from a male donor with papillary thyroid cancer or a benign thyroid nodule (not recorded which). Some clones in this sample may be carry-over from other donors' samples. Material: blood.

For the CDR3, the DNA is TGTGCCAGCAGTACCAACGGGGCCTTGGGGGTTCAATATGGCTACACCTTC. Amino acid sequence: CASSTNGALGVQYGYTF. The V and J genes are TRBV28 and TRBJ1-2, with D maybe TRBD1 (5 bases). The V end was cut by 5 bases, the J end by 5 bases, with 24 bases between. The CDR3 runs 17 residues. Germline CDR1 reads MDHEN; CDR2 reads SYDVKM.